These T cell receptor beta chains were read from a single sample in a study of cytomegalovirus exposure and HLA in healthy donors. Here immunoSEQ multiplex PCR was the method, and the copy in TCRdb shows in-frame clones only, minus some. The data contain 150,000 to 160,000 clones, about 80% of them singletons. Sequencing was carried out using PBMCs. These receptors came from a woman aged 45-65 years in good health and CMV-seropositive. Both conserved end residues are part of each CDR3. Each record gives: CDR3 protein, CDR3 DNA, clone size, V gene, D gene, J gene. A D gene is named only where the DNA matches it firmly. Not every row has a clone size; where given, it reads once, few, many or a size class.

CDR3: CASIQGSLLLSDTQYF
DNA: TGTGCCAGCATTCAGGGCTCCCTGCTACTATCAGATACGCAGTATTTT
size: .
V: TRBV6-6
D: .
J: TRBJ2-3

CDR3: CASSLNRDSKMGNEKLFF
DNA: TGTGCCAGCTCACTTAACCGGGACAGCAAGATGGGTAATGAAAAACTGTTTTTT
size: .
V: TRBV18
D: TRBD1
J: TRBJ1-4

CDR3: CASSLRGGRNEQYF
DNA: TGTGCCAGCAGTTTACGCGGGGGTCGGAACGAGCAGTACTTC
size: .
V: TRBV28
D: TRBD2
J: TRBJ2-7

CDR3: CASSIGGYKDRNEPYEQYF
DNA: TGTGCCAGTAGTATAGGGGGATATAAAGACAGGAACGAACCCTACGAGCAGTACTTC
size: .
V: TRBV19
D: .
J: TRBJ2-7

CDR3: CSVPETGKMDGYTF
DNA: TGCAGCGTACCTGAGACAGGGAAAATGGATGGCTACACCTTC
size: .
V: TRBV29-1
D: TRBD1
J: TRBJ1-2

CDR3: CASSQGAAYNEQFF
DNA: TGTGCCAGCTCGCAGGGTGCGGCCTACAATGAGCAGTTCTTC
size: .
V: TRBV27
D: .
J: TRBJ2-1

CDR3: CASSPSGGAYNEQFF
DNA: TGCGCCAGCAGTCCTAGCGGGGGGGCCTACAATGAGCAGTTCTTC
size: .
V: TRBV4-3
D: TRBD2
J: TRBJ2-1

CDR3: CAWRAENTGELFF
DNA: TGTGCCTGGAGGGCGGAAAACACCGGGGAGCTGTTTTTT
size: .
V: TRBV30
D: .
J: TRBJ2-2

CDR3: CASSPPGGIYGYTF
DNA: TGTGCCAGCAGCCCCCCGGGAGGGATCTATGGCTACACCTTC
size: .
V: TRBV5-4
D: .
J: TRBJ1-2

CDR3: CASSSQGTPLHF
DNA: TGTGCCAGCAGCTCACAGGGAACACCCCTCCACTTT
size: .
V: TRBV5-4
D: .
J: TRBJ1-6

CDR3: CASSWTGVATNEKLFF
DNA: TGTGCCAGTAGTTGGACAGGCGTTGCAACTAATGAAAAACTGTTTTTT
size: .
V: TRBV19
D: TRBD1
J: TRBJ1-4

CDR3: CASSLHFPFAKNTEAFF
DNA: TGTGCCAGCAGCTTACACTTTCCTTTCGCCAAGAACACTGAAGCTTTCTTT
size: .
V: TRBV7-8
D: .
J: TRBJ1-1

CDR3: CASSRLAGGPTRNNEQFF
DNA: TGTGCCAGCAGTCGACTAGCGGGGGGGCCTACTAGAAACAATGAGCAGTTCTTC
size: once
V: TRBV28
D: TRBD2
J: TRBJ2-1

CDR3: CASSPRTGISNQPQHF
DNA: TGTGCCAGCAGCCCACGGACAGGGATTAGCAATCAGCCCCAGCATTTT
size: .
V: TRBV7-8
D: TRBD1
J: TRBJ1-5

CDR3: CASSHRTGPGANEQFF
DNA: TGTGCCAGCAGCCACCGGACAGGGCCGGGGGCGAATGAGCAGTTCTTC
size: .
V: TRBV11-2
D: TRBD1
J: TRBJ2-1

CDR3: CSAQTGNEQFF
DNA: TGCAGTGCCCAGACAGGGAATGAGCAGTTCTTC
size: .
V: TRBV20-1
D: TRBD1
J: TRBJ2-1

CDR3: CASSARDEYTDTQYF
DNA: TGTGCCAGTAGTGCCCGCGATGAATACACAGATACGCAGTATTTT
size: .
V: TRBV19
D: .
J: TRBJ2-3

CDR3: CAWSGGKGAGEQFF
DNA: TGTGCCTGGAGTGGGGGTAAGGGGGCAGGGGAGCAGTTCTTC
size: .
V: TRBV30
D: TRBD1
J: TRBJ2-1

CDR3: CASVGQRADTQYF
DNA: TGTGCCAGCGTCGGACAGAGGGCAGATACGCAGTATTTT
size: .
V: TRBV21-1
D: .
J: TRBJ2-3

CDR3: CASSVGGGASEQFF
DNA: TGTGCCAGCAGCGTAGGCGGGGGGGCATCCGAGCAGTTCTTC
size: .
V: TRBV9
D: TRBD2
J: TRBJ2-1

CDR3: CASSESRGGADEQFF
DNA: TGCGCCAGCAGTGAGTCTCGCGGGGGGGCCGATGAGCAGTTCTTC
size: few
V: TRBV10-1
D: TRBD2
J: TRBJ2-1

CDR3: CASRRTGRKNTQYF
DNA: TGTGCCAGCCGAAGGACAGGTCGGAAAAATACGCAGTATTTT
size: .
V: TRBV27
D: TRBD1
J: TRBJ2-3

CDR3: CASSYNPIQETQYF
DNA: TGTGCCAGCAGTTATAATCCTATCCAAGAGACCCAGTACTTC
size: .
V: TRBV6-6
D: .
J: TRBJ2-5

CDR3: CASSHTGVKNIQYF
DNA: TGTGCCAGCAGCCACACAGGGGTCAAAAACATTCAGTACTTC
size: .
V: TRBV27
D: TRBD1
J: TRBJ2-4

CDR3: CAGRTSGARGNEQFF
DNA: TGTGCCGGAAGGACTAGCGGGGCGCGGGGCAATGAGCAGTTCTTC
size: .
V: TRBV2
D: TRBD2
J: TRBJ2-1

CDR3: CASSSGLAGRDTQYF
DNA: TGTGCCAGCAGCTCGGGACTAGCGGGGCGAGATACGCAGTATTTT
size: few
V: TRBV7-2
D: TRBD2
J: TRBJ2-3

CDR3: CASSPRRGGHATNEKLFF
DNA: TGTGCCAGCAGTCCCAGGAGGGGGGGACATGCAACTAATGAAAAACTGTTTTTT
size: .
V: TRBV27
D: .
J: TRBJ1-4

CDR3: CASSSNTGELFF
DNA: TGCGCCAGCAGCTCTAACACCGGGGAGCTGTTTTTT
size: few
V: TRBV5-1
D: .
J: TRBJ2-2

CDR3: CASSLSSGDNEQFF
DNA: TGTGCCAGCAGTTTATCTAGCGGGGACAATGAGCAGTTCTTC
size: .
V: TRBV27
D: TRBD2
J: TRBJ2-1

CDR3: CASSSTGFNTEAFF
DNA: TGTGCCAGCAGCTCGACAGGGTTTAACACTGAAGCTTTCTTT
size: once
V: TRBV6-5
D: TRBD1
J: TRBJ1-1

CDR3: CSSSALAGGQYF
DNA: TGTTCCAGCAGCGCACTAGCGGGGGGACAGTATTTT
size: once
V: TRBV7-9
D: TRBD2
J: TRBJ2-3

CDR3: CTSSHACGGPGELFF
DNA: TGCACCAGCAGCCATGCGTGCGGGGGACCCGGGGAGCTGTTTTTT
size: .
V: TRBV1
D: .
J: TRBJ2-2

CDR3: CASKRTGGTDTQYF
DNA: TGTGCCAGTAAAAGGACAGGGGGGACAGATACGCAGTATTTT
size: .
V: TRBV6-5
D: TRBD1
J: TRBJ2-3

CDR3: CASSPRGTTSGANVLTF
DNA: TGTGCCAGCAGCCCGAGAGGGACTACCTCTGGGGCCAACGTCCTGACTTTC
size: .
V: TRBV7-3
D: TRBD2
J: TRBJ2-6

CDR3: CAWSVFRGYNEQFF
DNA: TGTGCCTGGAGTGTGTTCCGGGGTTATAATGAGCAGTTCTTC
size: .
V: TRBV30
D: .
J: TRBJ2-1

CDR3: CASSRGLSYNEQFF
DNA: TGTGCCAGCAGCCGAGGGTTATCCTACAATGAGCAGTTCTTC
size: .
V: TRBV6-1
D: .
J: TRBJ2-1

CDR3: CAISDLWDTANTEAFF
DNA: TGTGCCATCAGTGACCTTTGGGACACCGCCAACACTGAAGCTTTCTTT
size: .
V: TRBV10-3
D: .
J: TRBJ1-1

CDR3: CASSLLGSSGGTDTQYF
DNA: TGTGCCAGCAGTTTATTAGGGTCTAGCGGGGGGACAGATACGCAGTATTTT
size: once
V: TRBV27
D: TRBD2
J: TRBJ2-3

CDR3: CASSFSGSNQPQHF
DNA: TGTGCCAGCAGTTTTTCAGGGAGCAATCAGCCCCAGCATTTT
size: .
V: TRBV25-1
D: .
J: TRBJ1-5

CDR3: CASSPEGAKPQHF
DNA: TGTGCCAGCTCACCAGAGGGGGCCAAGCCCCAGCATTTT
size: .
V: TRBV18
D: TRBD1
J: TRBJ1-5

CDR3: CASSLNRQGSKDGYTF
DNA: TGTGCCAGCAGCTTGAACCGACAGGGGTCTAAGGATGGCTACACCTTC
size: .
V: TRBV5-4
D: TRBD1
J: TRBJ1-2

CDR3: CASSPGNSPLHF
DNA: TGTGCCAGCAGTCCAGGGAATTCACCCCTCCACTTT
size: .
V: TRBV28
D: .
J: TRBJ1-6

CDR3: CASSRQGQSGYTF
DNA: TGTGCCAGCAGTCGACAGGGACAGAGTGGCTACACCTTC
size: .
V: TRBV6-5
D: TRBD1
J: TRBJ1-2

CDR3: CASSALAGRAVGELFF
DNA: TGTGCCAGCAGCGCCCTAGCGGGGAGGGCGGTCGGGGAGCTGTTTTTT
size: .
V: TRBV14
D: TRBD2
J: TRBJ2-2

CDR3: CASSYQGIGYTF
DNA: TGTGCCAGCAGTTATCAGGGGATAGGCTACACCTTC
size: .
V: TRBV2
D: .
J: TRBJ1-2

CDR3: CASSWGQIVPNEQFF
DNA: TGTGCCAGCAGTTGGGGACAGATAGTCCCCAATGAGCAGTTCTTC
size: .
V: TRBV6-5
D: TRBD1
J: TRBJ2-1

CDR3: CASSPETGYNEQFF
DNA: TGTGCCAGCAGCCCAGAGACAGGCTACAATGAGCAGTTCTTC
size: .
V: TRBV7-6
D: .
J: TRBJ2-1

CDR3: CAIRGTSGGTGELFF
DNA: TGTGCCATCAGGGGGACTAGCGGGGGCACCGGGGAGCTGTTTTTT
size: .
V: TRBV10-3
D: TRBD2
J: TRBJ2-2

CDR3: CASSGSAGGITDTQYF
DNA: TGTGCCAGCAGCGGGTCAGCGGGGGGGATCACAGATACGCAGTATTTT
size: .
V: TRBV9
D: TRBD2
J: TRBJ2-3

CDR3: CASSLGTDNQPQHF
DNA: TGCGCCAGCAGCTTGGGGACAGACAATCAGCCCCAGCATTTT
size: .
V: TRBV5-1
D: .
J: TRBJ1-5